One sample yielded the 32 T cell receptor beta chains listed below, sequenced in a study of blood T cell repertoires in COVID-19. TCRdb keeps only in-frame clones here, not all; method: immunoSEQ multiplex PCR. The data show about 38,000 clones, 94% seen once. The sample comprised peripheral blood. Receptor source: a human donor with active COVID-19. The donor label of this sample is uncertain.

This chain uses TRBV28 with TRBJ2-7, with D maybe TRBD2 (6 bases). The V and J ends lost 5 bases and 4 bases respectively, with 27 bases between them. The CDR3 runs to 18 residues. Germline-derived CDR1 and CDR2 are MDHEN and SYDVKM. In DNA, the CDR3 is TGTGCCAGCAGTGACCAAGAAAGGTCAGCGGGCAGAAATTACGAGCAGTACTTC. Its translation: CASSDQERSAGRNYEQYF.

V usage is TRBV14 and J usage is TRBJ2-7; 12 bases are a match to TRBD2. The CDR3 sequence is 14 residues long. Germline V gene data show CDR1 as SGHDN and CDR2 as FVKESK. Trimming at V came to 1 base and at J to 7 bases, leaving 2 bases not matched to a gene. This chain's CDR3 is CASSQVGTSGEQYF. Written as DNA, the CDR3 is TGTGCCAGCAGCCAAGTTGGGACTAGCGGGGAGCAGTACTTC.

The chain carries TRBV4-1 and TRBJ2-7; no clear D. Per germline, CDR1 MGHRA and CDR2 YSYEKL. V was pared by 1 base and J by 4 bases, with 8 bases between. There are 13 residues in the CDR3. This CDR3 is CASSQVAEYEQYF. CDR3 DNA sequence: TGCGCCAGCAGCCAAGTGGCAGAATACGAGCAGTACTTC.

The chain couples TRBV5-1 to TRBJ2-4; 7 positions match TRBD1. V lost 3 bases and J lost 1; bases outside the gene matches: 4. The CDR3 consists of 15 residues. Germline V gene sequence: CDR1 SGHRS, CDR2 YFSETQ. The CDR3 is CASSSGGEAKNIQYF. The CDR3 DNA sequence: TGCGCCAGCAGCTCAGGGGGTGAGGCCAAAAACATTCAGTACTTC.

The chain couples TRBV29-1 to TRBJ2-1, with TRBD2 matching 7 bases. This CDR3 has 15 amino acids. Unmatched junction bases numbered 11, after V lost 4 bases and J lost 5 bases. The germline CDR1 and CDR2 sequences are SQVTM and ANQGSEA. This CDR3 is CSVGRGGSSDNEQFF. The CDR3 DNA reads TGCAGCGTTGGGAGAGGCGGGAGTTCTGACAATGAGCAGTTCTTC.

The rearrangement links TRBV11-2 to TRBJ2-1; D gene unclear. CDR1 is SGHAT and CDR2 is FQNNGV in the germline V gene. This CDR3 comprises 12 residues. The V end was cut by 5 bases, the J end by 10 bases, with 12 bases between. CDR3 DNA sequence: TGTGCCAGCAGCCCCCCCGCAGGCGAGCAGTTCTTC. Residues: CASSPPAGEQFF.

The chain links TRBV6-4 to TRBJ1-1; D uncertain. In germline, CDR1 is MRHNA, CDR2 SNTAGT. The CDR3 runs to 13 residues. V gave up 3 bases and J gave up 5 bases, with 10 bases separating them. The CDR3 sequence is CASSEGRRTEAFF. CDR3 DNA sequence: TGTGCCAGCAGTGAAGGGAGGAGAACTGAAGCTTTCTTT.

V and J are TRBV2 and TRBJ1-2, with D possibly TRBD1 on 6 matching bases. V was clipped by 1 base and J by 2 bases, with 8 bases between them. CDR1 is SNHLY, CDR2 FYNNEI, per germline. The CDR3 is made up of 14 amino acids. CDR3 in DNA: TGTGCCAGCAGTGAAGAGGGGGACAACTATGGCTACACCTTC. Protein product: CASSEEGDNYGYTF. Drawing the rest from reference TRBV2 and TRBJ1-2, the complete variable domain is EPEVTQTPSHQVTQMGQEVILRCVPISNHLYFYWYRQILGQKVEFLVSFYNNEISEKSEIFDDQFSVERPDGSNFTLKIRSTKLEDSAMYFCASSEEGDNYGYTFGSGTRLTVV.

The chain is built from TRBV4-1 and TRBJ1-2, with 9 bases aligning to TRBD1. In germline, CDR1 is MGHRA, CDR2 YSYEKL. The V gene end was trimmed by 1 base and the J gene end by 5 bases; junction bases not matched to a gene: 5. The CDR3 contains 15 residues. The CDR3 DNA reads as TGCGCCAGCAGCCAAGCTCCCGGACAGGGGTATGGCTACACCTTC. Amino acids: CASSQAPGQGYGYTF.

This clone has a single count. The gene calls are TRBV11-2 and TRBJ2-3, with TRBD2 matching 13 bases. CDR3 length: 17 residues. V gave up 4 bases and J gave up 2 bases; unmatched junction bases: 6. Germline V CDR1 and CDR2: SGHAT, FQNNGV. This chain's CDR3 is CASSSRLAGGLTDTQYF. In nucleotides, the CDR3 is TGTGCCAGCAGCTCCCGACTAGCGGGAGGCCTCACAGATACGCAGTATTTT. Combining the CDR3 with reference TRBV11-2 and TRBJ2-3 gives the whole variable domain EAGVAQSPRYKIIEKRQSVAFWCNPISGHATLYWYQQILGQGPKLLIQFQNNGVVDDSQLPKDRFSAERLKGVDSTLKIQPAKLEDSAVYLCASSSRLAGGLTDTQYFGPGTRLTVL.

The V call is TRBV29-1, the J call TRBJ2-3, with a weak D call TRBD1 (5 bases). This CDR3 has 16 amino acids. V was clipped by 4 bases and J by 6 bases, with 23 bases between them. From germline, CDR1 is SQVTM and CDR2 ANQGSEA. Here the CDR3 reads CSVGDGAGFLSDTQYF. The DNA of the CDR3 is TGCAGCGTTGGAGATGGAGCAGGGTTTTTATCCGATACGCAGTATTTT.

The gene calls are TRBV11-2 and TRBJ1-2; 8 bases align to TRBD1. The CDR3 runs 15 residues. CDR1 is SGHAT, CDR2 FQNNGV, per germline. Germline trimming cut 4 bases from V and 8 bases from J; bases unmatched to any gene: 12. The CDR3 bases are TGTGCCAGCAGCTCCTACGAACAGGGGGAGGGGGGCTACACCTTC. Amino acids: CASSSYEQGEGGYTF.

This chain links TRBV11-2 with TRBJ2-5; 8 bases align to TRBD1. Germline lookup yields CDR1 SGHAT and CDR2 FQNNGV. This CDR3 spans 16 amino acids. Trimming at V came to 0 bases and at J to 3 bases, leaving 6 bases not matched to a gene. DNA of the CDR3: TGTGCCAGCAGCTTAGATTGGCAGGGGGCTGAAGAGACCCAGTACTTC. Protein product: CASSLDWQGAEETQYF.

V is TRBV20-1 and J is TRBJ1-5; D not resolved. CDR3 length: 15 amino acids. Per the germline V gene, CDR1 is DFQATT and CDR2 is SNEGSKA (reference sequence). V lost 3 bases and J 0 bases, leaving 12 bases between the germline ends. The CDR3 loop is CSASAGTSSNQPQHF. The CDR3 DNA follows: TGCAGTGCTAGTGCTGGTACAAGTAGCAATCAGCCCCAGCATTTT.

This chain links TRBV10-3 with TRBJ2-7, with a weak D call TRBD1 (5 bases). The ends were cut back, 1 base at V and 5 bases at J, with 24 bases in the middle. In germline, CDR1 is ENHRY, CDR2 SYGVKD. This CDR3 spans 18 amino acids. CDR3 region: CAISELQDLLTPPHEQYF. As DNA, the CDR3 is TGTGCCATCAGTGAGTTACAGGACCTCCTCACCCCCCCCCACGAGCAGTACTTC.

The chain links TRBV28 to TRBJ2-5; D not certain. The CDR3 is 12 amino acids. Germline values: CDR1 MDHEN, CDR2 SYDVKM. Trimming took 4 bases from V and 3 from J, leaving 6 bases between them. The DNA for the CDR3 is TGTGCCAGCAGTTACAGAGAAGAGACCCAGTACTTC. This codes for CASSYREETQYF.

This clone was counted a single time. The chain employs TRBV6-6 and TRBJ2-2, with TRBD1 matching over 8 bases. This CDR3 comprises 16 residues. With 5 bases clipped from V and 4 bases from J, the junction kept 9 bases outside the gene matches. Germline-derived CDR1 and CDR2 are MNHNY and SVGAGI (reference sequence). Here the CDR3 DNA reads TGTGCCAGCAGTGCTCGGACAGGGTGGTCCACCGGGGAGCTGTTTTTT. Protein sequence: CASSARTGWSTGELFF.

This clone was recorded once. The rearrangement uses TRBV4-2 and TRBJ2-2, with D maybe TRBD1 (5 bases). The CDR3 covers 19 residues. Trimming took off 0 bases at V and 1 base at J, with 18 bases between the two ends. The germline gives CDR1 LGHNA, CDR2 YNFKEQ. CDR3 nucleotides: TGTGCCAGCAGCCAAGACACGACAGCAATGCACGAGAACACCGGGGAGCTGTTTTTT. This encodes CASSQDTTAMHENTGELFF.

The chain couples TRBV4-2 to TRBJ2-2; 16 bases are shared with TRBD2. Germline lookup yields CDR1 LGHNA and CDR2 YNFKEQ. The CDR3 sequence is 16 residues long. Trimming removed 6 bases from V and 5 bases from J; junction bases left unmatched: 3. Written as DNA, the CDR3 is TGTGCCAGCAGGGGACTAGCGGGGGGGCTTACCGGGGAGCTGTTTTTT. Encoded protein: CASRGLAGGLTGELFF.

The chain has TRBV18 and TRBJ1-2; no reliable D call. V gave up 0 bases and J gave up 5 bases, with 10 bases separating them. CDR3 length equals 14 residues. In germline, CDR1 is KGHSH, CDR2 LQKENI. In DNA form, the CDR3 reads TGTGCCAGCTCACCACCAACCCGGAGGTATGGCTACACCTTC. Translated, it gives CASSPPTRRYGYTF. Combining the CDR3 with reference TRBV18 and TRBJ1-2 gives the whole variable domain NAGVMQNPRHLVRRRGQEARLRCSPMKGHSHVYWYRQLPEEGLKFMVYLQKENIIDESGMPKERFSAEFPKEGPSILRIQQVVRGDSAAYFCASSPPTRRYGYTFGSGTRLTVV.

This clone was detected once. The CDR3 DNA sequence: TGCGCCAGCAGCTTGGTGGACAGGGGACGGGAGACCCAGTACTTC. Translation: CASSLVDRGRETQYF. This chain connects TRBV5-1 to TRBJ2-5, with TRBD1 matching over 9 bases. Germline CDR1 and CDR2: SGHRS and YFSETQ. This CDR3 is 15 amino acids long. V lost 0 bases and J lost 5; bases outside the gene matches: 5.

This chain joins TRBV9 and TRBJ2-7, with D perhaps TRBD2 (5 bases). The CDR3 is 13 residues long. Germline values: CDR1 SGDLS, CDR2 YYNGEE. V was pared by 2 bases and J by 0 bases, with 6 bases between. The CDR3, as DNA: TGTGCCAGCAGCGTCGAGGGCTCCTACGAGCAGTACTTC. This encodes CASSVEGSYEQYF.

Details on this clone: An end of the junction does not agree with germline; a read error may underlie this. The chain uses TRBV24-1 and TRBJ2-7; TRBD2 agrees at 8 bases. This CDR3 region has 18 residues. Germline V lookup: CDR1 KGHDR, CDR2 SFDVKD. The CDR3 DNA follows: TGTGCCGCCAGCGAGCACCGACCGAGCGGGAGCCTCTCCTACGAGCAGTACTTC. The encoded protein is CAASEHRPSGSLSYEQYF.

This sequence joins TRBV11-3 and TRBJ2-7, with TRBD2 identical over 7 bases. Germline CDR1 and CDR2: SGHNT and YENEEA. CDR3 size: 13 residues. With 3 bases clipped from V and 3 bases from J, the junction kept 2 bases outside the gene matches. For the CDR3, the DNA is TGTGCCAGCAGCTTCGAGCGGGGCTACGAGCAGTACTTC. Its translation is CASSFERGYEQYF.

The V gene is TRBV5-5, the J gene TRBJ2-5, with 8 positions matching TRBD2. V was pared by 3 bases and J by 4 bases, with 20 bases of the junction left unmatched. This CDR3 contains 19 residues. Germline assignment: CDR1 SGHKS and CDR2 YYEKEE (reference sequence). CDR3 in DNA: TGTGCCAGCAGCTCCCGCCAGGGACTAGGGGAGGGGAGTCGAGAGACCCAGTACTTC. The encoded protein is CASSSRQGLGEGSRETQYF.

The rearrangement joins TRBV7-9 to TRBJ2-1; 8 nucleotides agree with TRBD2. The CDR3 is 13 residues long. V lost 5 bases and J lost 5; bases outside the gene matches: 2. Per germline, CDR1 SEHNR and CDR2 FQNEAQ (reference sequence). In nucleotides, the CDR3 is TGTGCCAGCAGCAAAGCGGGAGACAATGAGCAGTTCTTC. This encodes CASSKAGDNEQFF.

The gene calls are TRBV6-1 and TRBJ1-2, with D unresolved. Germline loops: CDR1 MNHNS, CDR2 SASEGT. Trimming cost V 2 bases and J 7 bases, with 11 bases left between them. There are 13 residues in the CDR3. The CDR3 spells CASSEQDYFGYTF. DNA of the CDR3: TGTGCCAGCAGTGAACAGGATTACTTTGGCTACACCTTC.

The rearrangement uses TRBV7-2 and TRBJ2-3, with unresolved D. This CDR3 is built from 14 residues. The germline V and J ends were trimmed by 4 bases and 1 base, with 9 bases remaining between them. Looked up from germline, CDR1 is SGHTA and CDR2 is FQGNSA. The CDR3 sequence is CASSSNPGTDTQYF. The CDR3 DNA reads TGTGCCAGCAGCTCAAACCCGGGCACAGATACGCAGTATTTT.

The chain is built from TRBV7-9 and TRBJ2-7, with 7 bases aligning to TRBD1. Germline CDR1 and CDR2: SEHNR and FQNEAQ (reference sequence). The ends lost 10 bases at V and 6 bases at J; junction bases unmatched: 15. The CDR3 covers 14 residues. CDR3 protein: CAISGQVGLGEQYF. The CDR3 DNA follows: TGTGCCATTTCAGGACAGGTCGGCCTTGGCGAGCAGTACTTC.

The chain links TRBV27 to TRBJ2-5; a possible D gene is TRBD2 (5 bases). Germline loops: CDR1 MNHEY, CDR2 SMNVEV (reference sequence). V gave up 6 bases and J gave up 4 bases, with 15 bases separating them. This CDR3 comprises 14 residues. The CDR3 spells CASSRRSWGETQYF. In DNA form, the CDR3 reads TGTGCCAGCAGCCGGAGGAGCTGGGGAGAGACCCAGTACTTC.

A single count supports this clone. This chain connects TRBV19 to TRBJ2-3; perhaps TRBD1 as D (6 bases). Looked up from germline, CDR1 is LNHDA and CDR2 is SQIVND (reference sequence). V was cut by 6 bases and J by 0 bases, with 13 bases left in between. This CDR3 is 15 amino acids long. The CDR3 DNA reads as TGTGCCAGTAGCTTTCTCGGACAGAGCACAGATACGCAGTATTTT. Its protein product is CASSFLGQSTDTQYF.

V is TRBV4-1 and J is TRBJ1-4; TRBD1 aligns across 9 bases. The J segment lost 8 bases and the V segment lost 4 bases, leaving 11 bases of the junction unmatched. The CDR3 totals 16 residues. Looked up from germline, CDR1 is MGHRA and CDR2 is YSYEKL. The CDR3: CASSLLTGTGREKLFF. The CDR3, as DNA: TGCGCCAGCAGCCTATTAACCGGGACAGGGAGGGAAAAACTGTTTTTT.